The 22 T cell receptor beta chains given below trace back to one sample, sequenced in a study of blood T cell repertoires in COVID-19 (dated by TCRdb to 2018 to 2021). Library preparation employed the immunoSEQ multiplex PCR assay. Imported from immuneACCESS, the table was reduced by TCRdb to in-frame sequences with V and J called. These copies leave out some clones; in studies compared against another copy, an unresolved V gene accounts for under half, and the cause of the remainder is not known. A total of around 260,000 clones appear in this sample, 87% of them only once. 1.5% of the sample lies in the top ten. Material: peripheral blood. The receptors were gathered from a woman between 40 and 50 years old who had recovered from COVID-19.

The rearrangement joins TRBV7-9 to TRBJ2-5; a weak D match, TRBD2 (6 bases). The length of the CDR3 is 13 residues. V lost 8 bases and J 5 bases, leaving 15 bases between the germline ends. Germline V gene lookup returns CDR1 SEHNR and CDR2 FQNEAQ (reference sequence). The CDR3 DNA reads as TGTGCCAGCTGCCGAGGGGCGGGGGAGACCCAGTACTTC. It translates to CASCRGAGETQYF.

Only one count was recorded for this clone. This chain joins TRBV27 and TRBJ1-2, with 8 bases fitting TRBD1. Germline V gene sequence: CDR1 MNHEY, CDR2 SMNVEV (reference sequence). The CDR3 length is 14 residues. V gave up 6 bases and J gave up 0 bases; unmatched junction bases: 3. The chain's CDR3 is CASRGQEANYGYTF. DNA of the CDR3: TGTGCCAGCAGGGGACAGGAAGCTAACTATGGCTACACCTTC.

The chain uses TRBV3-1 (or the pseudogene TRBV3-2) and TRBJ1-2; TRBD1 is a possible D gene (5 bases). This CDR3 comprises 15 residues. Trimming stripped 0 bases from V and 3 bases from J, with 11 bases between. CDR1 is LGHDT, CDR2 YNNKEL, per germline (reference sequence). CDR3 nucleotides: TGTGCCAGCAGCCAAGATCGGGGGTTCCACTATGGCTACACCTTC. It codes for CASSQDRGFHYGYTF.

V and J are TRBV10-3 and TRBJ1-4, with 9 bases lining up with TRBD1. This CDR3 region has 14 residues. Unmatched junction bases numbered 11, after V lost 10 bases and J lost 8 bases. Germline lookup yields CDR1 ENHRY and CDR2 SYGVKD. CDR3 nucleotides: TGTGCCACGAAACAGACAGGGGGGACAGAAAAACTGTTTTTT. Its translation is CATKQTGGTEKLFF.

The V gene is TRBV5-5, the J gene TRBJ1-1; D gene unclear. Trimming stripped 4 bases from V and 0 bases from J, with 7 bases between. There are 13 residues in the CDR3. Germline CDR1 reads SGHKS; CDR2 reads YYEKEE (reference sequence). CDR3 amino acids: CASSPGMNTEAFF. The CDR3 DNA sequence: TGTGCCAGCAGCCCGGGGATGAACACTGAAGCTTTCTTT. The whole variable domain, remainder taken from reference TRBV5-5 and TRBJ1-1, is DAGVTQSPTHLIKTRGQQVTLRCSPISGHKSVSWYQQVLGQGPQFIFQYYEKEERGRGNFPDRFSARQFPNYSSELNVNALLLGDSALYLCASSPGMNTEAFFGQGTRLTVV.

V is TRBV5-1 and J is TRBJ1-1; weak D call: TRBD1 (5 bases). Germline CDR1 SGHRS, CDR2 YFSETQ. The CDR3 has 13 residues. V was cut by 3 bases and J by 6 bases, with 12 bases left in between. CDR3 in DNA: TGCGCCAGCAGCTCCCAGGGAGGCGCTGAAGCTTTCTTT. Translated: CASSSQGGAEAFF.

This chain uses TRBV2 with TRBJ2-2; 7 bases match TRBD2. Germline trimming cut 7 bases from V and 5 bases from J; bases unmatched to any gene: 10. Germline V gene data show CDR1 as SNHLY and CDR2 as FYNNEI. CDR3 length: 15 residues. DNA of the CDR3: TGTGCCAGCACGCCCGGGACTACTATAACCGGGGAGCTGTTTTTT. This sequence encodes CASTPGTTITGELFF.

The rearrangement uses TRBV5-6 and TRBJ1-1, with D uncertain. V lost 3 bases, J lost 3 bases, and 21 bases lay in between. CDR1 is SGHDT, CDR2 YYEEEE, per germline. The CDR3 runs 17 residues. DNA for the CDR3: TGTGCCAGCAGCTCCTACCTGTGGACTCTCCGGGACACTGAAGCTTTCTTT. The encoded protein is CASSSYLWTLRDTEAFF.

V gene TRBV7-2 combines with J gene TRBJ2-1; 10 nucleotides agree with TRBD1. The CDR3 loop spans 16 amino acids. Losses at the gene ends were 5 bases for V and 3 bases for J; bases not matched to a gene: 7. Germline CDR1 is SGHTA and CDR2 is FQGNSA. The CDR3 coding sequence is TGTGCCAGCAGCCCGTGGACAGGGGGAGACTACAATGAGCAGTTCTTC. Amino acid sequence: CASSPWTGGDYNEQFF.

This chain joins TRBV18 and TRBJ1-1; no clear D. Germline values: CDR1 KGHSH, CDR2 LQKENI. This CDR3 has 14 amino acids. V lost 6 bases to trimming and J lost 1 base, with 12 bases between them. In DNA form, the CDR3 reads TGTGCCAGCTCGCCGTTTTCCGGGAACACTGAAGCTTTCTTT. Protein: CASSPFSGNTEAFF.

The chain uses TRBV9 and TRBJ1-2, with D hard to call. The germline CDR1 and CDR2 sequences are SGDLS and YYNGEE. Trimming stripped 4 bases from V and 8 bases from J, with 12 bases between. The CDR3 sequence is 12 residues long. The CDR3, as DNA: TGTGCCAGCAGCCCCCATTCGGGAGGCTACACCTTC. It encodes CASSPHSGGYTF.

The gene calls are TRBV4-1 and TRBJ1-3; 11 bases map to TRBD1. Trimming cost V 4 bases and J 0 bases; bases outside gene matches: 8. The CDR3 runs to 18 residues. Looked up from germline, CDR1 is MGHRA and CDR2 is YSYEKL. CDR3 protein: CASSPRGTGGFSGNTIYF. The CDR3 DNA reads TGCGCCAGCAGCCCCAGGGGGACAGGGGGATTCTCTGGAAACACCATATATTTT.

The genes are TRBV30 and TRBJ1-4; D unresolved. This CDR3 has 13 amino acids. Germline CDR1 and CDR2: GTSNPN and SVGIG (reference sequence). V was trimmed by 2 bases and J by 4 bases, leaving 8 bases between them. The CDR3 here is CAWSQLINEKLFF. CDR3 in DNA: TGTGCCTGGAGTCAACTGATTAATGAAAAACTGTTTTTT.

V and J are TRBV19 and TRBJ1-5; 8 bases line up with TRBD1. Looked up from germline, CDR1 is LNHDA and CDR2 is SQIVND (reference sequence). Germline trimming cut 0 bases from V and 5 bases from J; bases unmatched to any gene: 6. There are 16 residues in the CDR3. The CDR3 reads CASSIEYTGGYQPQHF. CDR3 nucleotides: TGTGCCAGTAGTATAGAATATACAGGGGGATATCAGCCCCAGCATTTT. The whole variable domain, filled in from reference TRBV19 and TRBJ1-5, reads DGGITQSPKYLFRKEGQNVTLSCEQNLNHDAMYWYRQDPGQGLRLIYYSQIVNDFQKGDIAEGYSVSREKKESFPLTVTSAQKNPTAFYLCASSIEYTGGYQPQHFGDGTRLSIL.

This clone has only a few counts. The chain carries TRBV23-1 and TRBJ2-5; TRBD1 might be the D (6 bases). TRBV23-1 is marked as an open reading frame, function uncertain. The CDR3 is 17 residues long. The V and J ends lost 6 bases and 6 bases respectively, with 26 bases between them. CDR3 in amino acids: CASSPRVPPGAVQTQYF. CDR3 bases: TGCGCCAGCAGCCCAAGGGTCCCCCCAGGGGCCGTGCAGACCCAGTACTTC.

The chain uses TRBV7-2 and TRBJ2-1; D uncertain. V lost 3 bases and J 10 bases, leaving 19 bases between the germline ends. Germline CDR1 SGHTA, CDR2 FQGNSA. This CDR3 comprises 15 residues. The DNA for the CDR3 is TGTGCCAGCAGCTTCTTTGGTGGCGGAGCTCAGGAGCAGTTCTTC. Residues: CASSFFGGGAQEQFF.

The genes are TRBV7-9 and TRBJ1-3, with TRBD1 matching over 9 bases. The CDR3 contains 19 residues. Looked up from germline, CDR1 is SEHNR and CDR2 is FQNEAQ (reference sequence). V dropped 2 bases and J dropped 0; count of bases not matched to a gene: 11. The DNA for the CDR3 is TGTGCCAGCAGCTTATTAGGGACAGGGAAGGGGGACTCTGGAAACACCATATATTTT. Translating gives CASSLLGTGKGDSGNTIYF.

The rearrangement uses TRBV5-6 and TRBJ2-2, with D tentatively TRBD1 (5 bases). With 0 bases removed from V and 6 bases from J, the gap between germline ends came to 12 bases. The CDR3 covers 15 residues. Per the germline V gene, CDR1 is SGHDT and CDR2 is YYEEEE. This chain's CDR3 is CASSLGPQGAGELFF. The CDR3 DNA reads TGTGCCAGCAGCTTGGGACCCCAGGGCGCCGGGGAGCTGTTTTTT.

This chain connects TRBV9 to TRBJ2-3; 7 nucleotides match TRBD2. V was pared by 1 base and J by 5 bases, with 10 bases of the junction left unmatched. Germline loops: CDR1 SGDLS, CDR2 YYNGEE. CDR3 size: 16 residues. The CDR3 DNA follows: TGTGCCAGCAGCGTAACCTCTCTGGCGGGGGTAGATACGCAGTATTTT. This sequence encodes CASSVTSLAGVDTQYF. Using reference TRBV9 and TRBJ2-3 for the parts outside the CDR3, the full variable domain is DSGVTQTPKHLITATGQRVTLRCSPRSGDLSVYWYQQSLDQGLQFLIQYYNGEERAKGNILERFSAQQFPDLHSELNLSSLELGDSALYFCASSVTSLAGVDTQYFGPGTRLTVL.

The chain combines TRBV7-2 with TRBJ2-7; 9 bases are shared with TRBD1. This CDR3 is 15 amino acids long. Germline CDR1 is SGHTA and CDR2 is FQGNSA. With V trimmed by 5 bases and J by 1 base, 6 bases remained unmatched. CDR3 sequence: CASSSGTGNSYEQYF. The CDR3 coding sequence is TGTGCCAGCAGCAGCGGGACAGGGAATTCCTACGAGCAGTACTTC.

V is TRBV16 and J is TRBJ1-6, with TRBD1 matching 11 bases. J lost 6 bases, V lost 4 bases, and 2 bases had no gene match. Germline CDR1 and CDR2: KGHSY and FQNENV. This CDR3 contains 15 residues. CDR3 nucleotide sequence: TGTGCCAGCAGCCGGGGACAGGGGGTTAATTCACCCCTCCACTTT. Translated: CASSRGQGVNSPLHF.

This clone was seen a few times. V and J are TRBV6-1 and TRBJ2-2; D gene uncertain. CDR3 length: 16 residues. CDR1 is MNHNS, CDR2 SASEGT, per germline. V lost 2 bases and J lost 5, with 15 bases in between. The CDR3 DNA reads TGTGCCAGCAGTGAAAGGTTTAGAGGAAGGACCGGGGAGCTGTTTTTT. Translating gives CASSERFRGRTGELFF.